The entry below describes one T cell receptor beta chain. Seattle patients were enrolled during active infection and followed longitudinally. Per the original methods: Reference gene primers were amplified, and this amplification served to estimate nucleated cell counts. Sequencing was performed with immunoSEQ multiplex PCR; in TCRdb, only in-frame clones are kept and a portion is missing. The V and J calls and clone size come from that table; D and trimming were worked out from the DNA. The sample holds 230,000 or so clones; roughly 76% are singletons and the top ten take around 7.2%. These data originate in a study of blood T cell repertoires in COVID-19. Study overall: COVID-19 samples, acute and convalescent, were from the United States, Italy and Spain. The analysed material was cDNA or gDNA that came from T cells, B-cell-depleted T cells, or PBMCs.

Germline V gene sequence: CDR1 SGHTA, CDR2 FQGNSA. This CDR3 has 16 amino acids. Unmatched junction bases numbered 12, after V lost 5 bases and J lost 4 bases. Sequenced input: peripheral blood. The chain joins TRBV7-2 to TRBJ1-2; the match to TRBD1 covers 8 bases. The clonotype originates from a woman of 80 years or more with COVID-19, enrolled during active disease. CDR3 in DNA: TGTGCCAGCAGCCCCGGCAGGGGGCTAGGAGGCTATGGCTACACCTTC. Protein product: CASSPGRGLGGYGYTF.